The subject of this entry is one T cell receptor beta chain. This record belongs to a study of T cell changes during pregnancy in multiple sclerosis. The CDR3 covers 15 residues. Germline V gives CDR1 MNHEY, CDR2 SMNVEV (reference sequence). The ends lost 7 bases at V and 5 bases at J; junction bases unmatched: 10. Generated by immunoSEQ multiplex PCR, the TCRdb table keeps only in-frame clones and is missing some. This sample has under 70,000 clones, with about nine tenths found just once. Source: CD4+ T cells from peripheral blood mononuclear cells, taken after pregnancy. The chain is built from TRBV27 and TRBJ2-5, with 10 nucleotides matching TRBD2. This TCR was recovered from a female donor with multiple sclerosis, enrolled in a pregnancy study. CDR3 protein: CASNQRGGRRETQYF. The CDR3 coding sequence is TGTGCCAGCAACCAGCGGGGGGGCCGGAGGGAGACCCAGTACTTC.